Below, 27 T cell receptor beta chains from the same sample are listed, as sequenced in a study of T cell responses to AZD1222 COVID-19 vaccine. Some clones are missing from TCRdb's copy, which holds only in-frame ones; the method was immunoSEQ multiplex PCR. The sample includes roughly 130,000 clones, 75% to 90% of them seen just once. The sample in question was peripheral blood, obtained on day 0 of AZD1222 vaccination. The receptors here all came from an adult in good health.

This clone has a handful of counts. The chain is built from TRBV6-4 and TRBJ1-1; TRBD1 is a possible D gene (6 bases). CDR3 size: 14 residues. The germline V gene encodes CDR1 MRHNA and CDR2 SNTAGT. V dropped 4 bases and J dropped 8 bases, with 17 bases sitting between them. CDR3 nucleotides: TGTGCCAGCAGTGTGACCGGCGGAGGGGGGGAAGCTTTCTTT. Amino acid sequence: CASSVTGGGGEAFF.

V is TRBV28 and J is TRBJ1-6, with TRBD1 identical over 8 bases. From germline, CDR1 is MDHEN and CDR2 SYDVKM. The CDR3 has 16 residues. Trimming at V came to 3 bases and at J to 11 bases, leaving 12 bases not matched to a gene. This CDR3 is CASSLPTGGLRTPLHF. The CDR3 DNA sequence: TGTGCCAGCAGTTTGCCCACAGGGGGTTTGAGGACACCCCTCCACTTT.

V gene TRBV12-3 or TRBV12-4 combines with J gene TRBJ2-7, with D perhaps assigned TRBD1 or TRBD2 (5 bases each). Trimming pared 3 bases from V and 5 bases from J, leaving 11 bases between. The CDR3 is 13 residues long. This chain's CDR3 is CASSLGEANEQYF. For the CDR3, the DNA is TGTGCCAGCAGTTTGGGGGAAGCGAACGAGCAGTACTTC.

This clone was found once. The chain is built from TRBV19 and TRBJ2-4, with D tentatively TRBD1 or TRBD2 (5 bases each). There are 13 residues in the CDR3. Per the germline V gene, CDR1 is LNHDA and CDR2 is SQIVND (reference sequence). Trimming left V 9 bases short and J 0 bases short, with 9 bases between. CDR3 amino acids: CASCGTAKNIQYF. In DNA form, the CDR3 reads TGTGCCAGCTGTGGGACAGCCAAAAACATTCAGTACTTC. The full variable domain, its missing parts supplied by reference TRBV19 and TRBJ2-4, is DGGITQSPKYLFRKEGQNVTLSCEQNLNHDAMYWYRQDPGQGLRLIYYSQIVNDFQKGDIAEGYSVSREKKESFPLTVTSAQKNPTAFYLCASCGTAKNIQYFGAGTRLSVL.

The V gene is TRBV6-5, the J gene TRBJ1-1; 7 nucleotides line up with TRBD1. The CDR3 sequence is 14 residues long. Germline-derived CDR1 and CDR2 are MNHEY and SVGAGI. V lost 6 bases and J lost 5; bases outside the gene matches: 9. For the CDR3, the DNA is TGTGCCAGCAGAGATCCCAGGGGGGAGACTGAAGCTTTCTTT. As protein: CASRDPRGETEAFF.

The chain couples TRBV6-5 to TRBJ2-7, with D possibly being TRBD1 (5 bases). CDR1 is MNHEY and CDR2 is SVGAGI in the germline V gene. Trimming took 7 bases from V and 3 from J, leaving 16 bases between them. The CDR3 runs to 14 residues. The CDR3 DNA reads TGTGCCAGCACCTCGCCAGGGTCGATCTACGAGCAGTACTTC. This translates into CASTSPGSIYEQYF.

This clone was detected only once. The V and J genes are TRBV7-5 and TRBJ2-5. TRBV7-5 is a documented pseudogene. The CDR3 spans 14 residues. CDR3 DNA sequence: TGTGTCAGAAGCCCCGGATATCCACAAGAGACCCAGTACTTC. Translated, it gives CVRSPGYPQETQYF.

The genes are TRBV5-1 and TRBJ2-3, with TRBD1 identical over 8 bases. Germline trimming cut 4 bases from V and 6 bases from J; bases unmatched to any gene: 13. The CDR3 runs to 16 residues. CDR1 and CDR2 (germline): SGHRS, YFSETQ. The CDR3 coding sequence is TGCGCCAGCAGCCGAGACCCCGGGACAGGATGGGATACGCAGTATTTT. It encodes CASSRDPGTGWDTQYF.

This rearrangement joins TRBV7-2 to TRBJ2-7; D unresolved. Germline CDR1 SGHTA, CDR2 FQGNSA. The CDR3 runs to 14 residues. The germline V and J ends were trimmed by 6 bases and 2 bases, with 14 bases remaining between them. The CDR3 reads CASSLPSHTYEQYF. CDR3 DNA sequence: TGTGCCAGCAGTTTACCATCACACACCTACGAGCAGTACTTC.

This sequence joins TRBV18 and TRBJ1-1; D is possibly TRBD1 (5 bases). The CDR3 covers 13 residues. Trimming cost V 2 bases and J 7 bases, with 11 bases left between them. Germline V gene data show CDR1 as KGHSH and CDR2 as LQKENI. This CDR3 is CASSPSQGDEAFF. CDR3 sequence (DNA): TGTGCCAGCTCACCATCCCAAGGGGATGAAGCTTTCTTT.

The CDR3 DNA reads as TGTGCCAGCGCAGCGGCCCAGGGGGGTCAGCCCCAGCATTTT. Protein: CASAAAQGGQPQHF. The gene calls are TRBV7-9 and TRBJ1-5; TRBD1 matches 7 bases. Trimming cost V 8 bases and J 6 bases; bases outside gene matches: 10. In germline, CDR1 is SEHNR, CDR2 FQNEAQ (reference sequence). The CDR3 is made up of 14 amino acids.

The CDR3 sequence is CASSLFRQETQYF. The CDR3 DNA follows: TGTGCCAGCAGCTTGTTTCGTCAAGAGACCCAGTACTTC. V usage is TRBV5-6 and J usage is TRBJ2-5; D is unclear. CDR1 and CDR2 from the germline V gene are SGHDT and YYEEEE. V lost 1 base and J 2 bases, leaving 6 bases between the germline ends. The CDR3 length is 13 residues.

The chain links TRBV3-1 (or the pseudogene TRBV3-2) to TRBJ1-1; weak D call: TRBD1 (5 bases). The CDR3 runs 13 residues. Germline CDR1 and CDR2: LGHDT and YNNKEL (reference sequence). Deletions cut 4 bases from V and 5 bases from J, with 11 bases between. CDR3 bases: TGTGCCAGCAGCCTACCTACAGGAACTGAAGCTTTCTTT. Its protein product is CASSLPTGTEAFF.

The rearrangement uses TRBV3-1 (or the pseudogene TRBV3-2) and TRBJ1-1; the D is unclear. Trimming took off 5 bases at V and 7 bases at J, with 8 bases between the two ends. This CDR3 spans 11 amino acids. CDR1 and CDR2 from the germline V gene are LGHDT and YNNKEL (reference sequence). CDR3 DNA: TGTGCCAGCAGCAGGGAGGGTGAAGCTTTCTTT. It encodes CASSREGEAFF.

In nucleotides, the CDR3 is TGTGCCAGCAGTTACGAGGGGCTACCAAATTCACCCCTCCACTTT. Its protein product is CASSYEGLPNSPLHF. The chain couples TRBV6-5 to TRBJ1-6; tentatively, D is TRBD1 (5 bases). V dropped 2 bases and J dropped 7 bases, with 12 bases sitting between them. This CDR3 spans 15 amino acids. CDR1 and CDR2 from the germline V gene are MNHEY and SVGAGI.

The chain has TRBV28 and TRBJ1-2; TRBD1 matches 7 bases. The CDR3 has 14 amino acids. V shed 5 bases and J 6 bases; nucleotides not matched to a gene: 9. Germline CDR1 is MDHEN and CDR2 is SYDVKM. The CDR3 sequence is CASSQTGRGDGYTF. The DNA for the CDR3 is TGTGCCAGCAGTCAGACAGGGAGGGGGGATGGCTACACCTTC.

The V gene is TRBV7-2, the J gene TRBJ2-1; D possibly matches TRBD1 or TRBD2 (5 bases each). The CDR3 contains 15 residues. V lost 1 base, J lost 6 bases, and 13 bases lay in between. Germline V gene sequence: CDR1 SGHTA, CDR2 FQGNSA. This CDR3 is CASSLDGAGTNEQFF. In DNA form, the CDR3 reads TGTGCCAGCAGCTTAGACGGCGCAGGGACCAATGAGCAGTTCTTC.

In its sample, this clone was seen a few times. This chain connects TRBV7-3 to TRBJ2-1; D remains unclear. Germline assignment: CDR1 SGHTA and CDR2 FQGTGA. Trimming shortened V by 2 bases and J by 10 bases, and 12 bases separated the two germline ends. The CDR3 is made up of 13 amino acids. CDR3 in DNA: TGTGCCAGCAGCTTATTCGGTGGAAGGGAGCAGTTCTTC. Its translation is CASSLFGGREQFF.

This chain links TRBV12-5 with TRBJ2-7; TRBD1 matches at 10 bases. This CDR3 has 15 amino acids. J lost 4 bases, V lost 5 bases, and 8 bases had no gene match. Germline CDR1 reads LGHNT; CDR2 reads FRNRAP. The CDR3 sequence is CASGHNRDRGYEQYF. CDR3 in DNA: TGTGCTAGTGGTCACAACCGGGACAGGGGTTACGAGCAGTACTTC.

The rearrangement joins TRBV6-2 or TRBV6-3 to TRBJ1-5, with D hard to call. Trimming cost V 0 bases and J 7 bases, with 16 bases left between them. Germline CDR1 is MNHEY and CDR2 is SVGEGT. The CDR3 length is 16 residues. The CDR3 region is CASSYSKTAAPQPQHF. CDR3 nucleotide sequence: TGTGCCAGCAGTTACTCGAAGACGGCGGCCCCCCAGCCCCAGCATTTT.

The chain uses TRBV4-3 and TRBJ1-1; the D is unclear. The CDR3 covers 14 residues. Germline V gives CDR1 LGHNA, CDR2 YSLEER. Trimming removed 1 base at V and 1 base at J, with 7 bases between. CDR3 nucleotides: TGCGCCAGCAGCCAAGTGTACGGGAACACTGAAGCTTTCTTT. Amino acids: CASSQVYGNTEAFF.

This chain links TRBV5-4 with TRBJ2-5; no clear D. Deletions cut 5 bases from V and 3 bases from J, with 11 bases between. The CDR3 runs to 13 residues. Germline lookup yields CDR1 SGHNT and CDR2 YYREEE (reference sequence). In nucleotides, the CDR3 is TGTGCCAGCAGTTACGACTGGGAAGAGACCCAGTACTTC. This sequence encodes CASSYDWEETQYF.

The gene calls are TRBV19 and TRBJ1-6, with D unclear. From germline, CDR1 is LNHDA and CDR2 SQIVND (reference sequence). Trimming stripped 6 bases from V and 6 bases from J, with 6 bases between. CDR3 size: 12 residues. CDR3 region: CASRLGNSPLHF. The DNA of the CDR3 is TGTGCCAGTAGGCTCGGTAATTCACCCCTCCACTTT.

The chain combines TRBV7-2 with TRBJ1-6; D ambiguous. Germline loops: CDR1 SGHTA, CDR2 FQGNSA. The CDR3 is 14 amino acids. V gave up 1 base and J gave up 8 bases, with 9 bases separating them. The CDR3 spells CASSLVFRDSPLHF. The CDR3 DNA is TGTGCCAGCAGCTTAGTATTTAGGGATTCACCCCTCCACTTT.

V is TRBV7-6 and J is TRBJ2-1; D is perhaps TRBD2 (5 bases). The CDR3 spans 15 residues. V lost 1 base and J lost 6, with 13 bases in between. CDR1 and CDR2 (germline): SGHVS, FNYEAQ. The CDR3 sequence is CASSLGSTGSNEQFF. The CDR3, as DNA: TGTGCCAGCAGCTTAGGGAGCACGGGAAGCAATGAGCAGTTCTTC. The full variable domain, its missing parts supplied by reference TRBV7-6 and TRBJ2-1, is GAGVSQSPRYKVTKRGQDVALRCDPISGHVSLYWYRQALGQGPEFLTYFNYEAQQDKSGLPNDRFSAERPEGSISTLTIQRTEQRDSAMYRCASSLGSTGSNEQFFGPGTRLTVL.

V is TRBV4-1 and J is TRBJ2-7; TRBD2 matches at 11 bases. Germline V CDR1 and CDR2: MGHRA, YSYEKL. The V and J ends lost 2 bases and 1 base, in that order; junction bases with no gene match: 4. This CDR3 has 16 residues. The CDR3 DNA reads TGCGCCAGCAGCCAAACGACTAGCGGGGCGTCCTACGAGCAGTACTTC. Its protein is CASSQTTSGASYEQYF.

The CDR3 loop reads CASGTGYEQFF. The DNA for the CDR3 is TGTGCCAGCGGTACGGGTTATGAGCAGTTCTTC. This rearrangement joins TRBV2 to TRBJ2-1; the D is unclear. Trimming left V 8 bases short and J 8 bases short, with 10 bases between. CDR1 is SNHLY and CDR2 is FYNNEI in the germline V gene. The CDR3 totals 11 residues. Full variable domain (rest looked up from reference TRBV2 and TRBJ2-1): EPEVTQTPSHQVTQMGQEVILRCVPISNHLYFYWYRQILGQKVEFLVSFYNNEISEKSEIFDDQFSVERPDGSNFTLKIRSTKLEDSAMYFCASGTGYEQFFGPGTRLTVL.